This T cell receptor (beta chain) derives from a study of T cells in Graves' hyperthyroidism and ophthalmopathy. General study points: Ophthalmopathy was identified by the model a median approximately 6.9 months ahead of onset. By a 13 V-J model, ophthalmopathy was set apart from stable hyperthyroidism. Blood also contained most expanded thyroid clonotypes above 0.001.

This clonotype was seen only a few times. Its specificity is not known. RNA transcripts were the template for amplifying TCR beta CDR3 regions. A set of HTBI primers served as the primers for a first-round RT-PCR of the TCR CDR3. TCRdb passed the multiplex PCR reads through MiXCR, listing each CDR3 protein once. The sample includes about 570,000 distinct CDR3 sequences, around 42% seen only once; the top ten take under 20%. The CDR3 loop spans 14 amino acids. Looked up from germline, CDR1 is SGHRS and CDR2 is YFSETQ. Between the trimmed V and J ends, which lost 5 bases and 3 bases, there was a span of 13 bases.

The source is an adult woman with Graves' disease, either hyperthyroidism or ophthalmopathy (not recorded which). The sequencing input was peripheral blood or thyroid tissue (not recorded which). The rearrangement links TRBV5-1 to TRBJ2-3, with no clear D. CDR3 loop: CASRLDPFTDTQYF. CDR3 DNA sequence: TGCGCCAGCAGGCTGGACCCCTTTACAGATACGCAGTATTTT.